This TCR beta chain appears in the sequencing data of a study of shared T cell receptors in the human thymus. Using immunoSEQ multiplex PCR, the repertoire was profiled, and TCRdb retains in-frame clones only, with some absent. Among about 400,000 clones listed, approximately 95% were seen once. The sequence came from a human donor. Sequencing input: thymocytes.

The CDR3, as DNA: TGTGCCAGCAGCTTCCCCCCGAGGGGCGAGAACATTCAGTACTTC. Translation: CASSFPPRGENIQYF. The gene calls are TRBV7-2 and TRBJ2-4, with D perhaps assigned TRBD1 or TRBD2 (5 bases each). Germline lookup yields CDR1 SGHTA and CDR2 FQGNSA. There are 15 residues in the CDR3. V was pared by 3 bases and J by 7 bases, with 16 bases between.